This T cell receptor (beta chain) was recovered during a study of beta chain features in type 1 diabetes (dated by TCRdb to 2016 to 2018). For context, the study as a whole: No differences in mean age, gender distribution, total cell number or subset yield were found between patients and healthy donors. The study compared the TCRB repertoires of sorted circulating CD4+ T cell subsets in recently diagnosed type 1 diabetes patients with those in matched healthy donors. A total of 100 million to 110 million sorted cells were examined across all samples, and a strong correlation was observed between cell number per subset and RNA yield. Naive and central memory subsets were obtained from all 30 or so donors, but regulatory and stem cell-like memory subsets were isolated from only 8 patients and roughly 8 healthy donors.

The CDR3, cysteine through phenylalanine, is 14 amino acids long. Only the CDR3 portion is preserved as DNA: 42 bases, with reading frame beginning at the first base. Clipping removes 3 bases from V and 4 bases from J, with 5 as the unmatched junction base count. Based on the germline V gene, the CDR1 and CDR2 sequences are WSHSY and SAAADI. Points on this clone: The antigen this receptor binds is unknown. No base quality information exists; no much larger clone differs at one position.

A single peripheral blood draw of around 120 mL on average was collected from each donor into heparinised tubes. Using a panel that included CD45RO, CCR7, CD25, CD127, CD95 and CD27, naive, central memory, regulatory and stem cell-like memory CD4+ T cells were sorted on a BD FACSAria II. Every sorted population had a purity above 95%. Right away, PBMCs were isolated by Lymphoprep density gradient centrifugation and were stained directly, with no culture step. So that batch effects would be minimized, each experiment stained and sorted samples in pairs, pairing one healthy donor with one patient. The entire amount of isolated RNA was reverse transcribed using the High Capacity cDNA Reverse Transcription Kit, so the sequenced TCRB transcripts were expressed ones. Deep immunoSEQ sequencing was performed on naive, central memory and regulatory T cell samples, with an average of approximately 3.9 million total reads per sample. Sorted cells were lysed in RLT buffer and RNA was extracted with DNase-treated RNeasy Micro or Mini kits, depending on cell number. Each cell subset was processed on its own to prevent cross-contamination, while patient and healthy donor samples were processed together. Using the immunoSEQ multiplex PCR, TCRB sequences were amplified from cDNA into 87-bp fragments spanning the CDR3 region. Amplicons were sequenced on the Illumina HiSeq platform. In the authors' own workflow: PCR bias was corrected computationally using synthetic template baselines, and reads within Hamming distance 2 were collapsed, with unmergeable singletons discarded. Reads were aligned against IMGT to assign V, D and J genes, CDR3 length and insertions or deletions at six rearrangement sites. Within each subset, clonotype counts were normalized to sorted cell number, and only after that were true diversity and Gini coefficients computed with the tcR R package. The overlap coefficient, calculated on TCRB nucleotide sequences, was used to measure repertoire sharing. As a proxy for the pre-selection repertoire, out-of-frame TCRB sequences from naive cells were analyzed. TCRdb re-hosts the immuneACCESS table, in-frame sequences only. Its copies lack some clones; in the studies checked, an unresolved V gene accounts for under half of them, and the cause for the rest is not known. The V and J calls and clone size are taken from that table; D and trimming were inferred from the DNA. The sample data list approximately 340,000 clones, and around 15% of these were observed just once. Roughly 0.019% of the sample belongs to the ten largest clones.

Here is what the overall study found, with its caveats: Shorter templates might be favored by PCR, yet because patient and control samples were amplified and corrected together, any such skew would affect both groups equally. Because cDNA was sequenced instead of genomic DNA, activated cells with high expression could be over-represented, although the groups did not differ in activation or CD3 levels. Because small numbers of individuals were included in the HLA sub-analyses, any influence of HLA type on TCRB rearrangement was left unresolved. Naive, central memory and regulatory TCRB repertoires appeared more similar among patients than among healthy donors. At VDJ recombination sites, type 1 diabetes patients had fewer insertions and more deleted nucleotides, which implies abnormalities in thymic rearrangement. Type 1 diabetes patients showed a moderate but significant shortening of TCRB CDR3 length in all four CD4+ subsets.

Sample: naive CD4+ T cells from blood. Taken with the paper, the label for cell subset or site translates to: true naive CD4+ T cells. This TCR was sampled from a young woman in good health. The rearrangement combines TRBV10-2 with TRBJ1-2, and TRBD1 aligns with 7 junction nucleotides. The base sequence is TGCGCCAGCAGTGAAGAGCCAGGGGGCTATGGCTACACCTTC. This codes for CASSEEPGGYGYTF.